This T cell receptor (beta chain) was sequenced during a study of tumor-infiltrating lymphocytes in primary liver carcinoma. Study in general: Patients, male and female, were 30 to 69 years old. About 3.65 to 7.13 million productive TCRbeta reads were obtained from the samples, with similar numbers across tissue types.

V was trimmed by 2 bases and J by 8 bases, leaving 16 bases between them. This CDR3 is 15 amino acids long. Germline V gene data show CDR1 as MNHNY and CDR2 as SVGAGI (reference sequence). Researchers generated TCR beta cDNA from roughly 520 ng of total RNA, relying on a constant-region primer. A slightly modified ARM-PCR protocol with three nested multiplex PCR rounds produced these TCR beta libraries. Amplification in the first two PCR rounds was performed using TRBV1-TRBV30 forward primers and a C-beta reverse primer for about 10 cycles each. TCRdb analysed the multiplex PCR reads with MiXCR anew, one entry per CDR3 protein. This table holds about 350,000 distinct CDR3 sequences, less than 75% found once. This clonotype was seen at least ten times. Blood RNA originated from unsorted whole blood, with germline DNA additionally extracted. Presurgery, about 4 milliliters of peripheral blood were collected.

The chain is built from TRBV6-6 and TRBJ2-1; D assignment may be TRBD1 or TRBD2 (5 bases each). The source material was peripheral blood. The origin of this receptor is a man aged 40-49 years with primary liver carcinoma and hepatitis B virus infection. CDR3 loop: CASSYLSTRDDEQFF. Written as DNA, the CDR3 is TGTGCCAGCAGTTACCTAAGCACGAGGGACGATGAGCAGTTCTTC.